Below are 16 T cell receptor beta chains sequenced from a single sample in a study of T cells in Graves' hyperthyroidism and ophthalmopathy. TCR beta CDR3 regions were amplified from RNA transcripts. First-round RT-PCR targeting the TCR CDR3 was performed with the HTBI primer set. TCRdb re-analysed the multiplex PCR reads in MiXCR, keeping a single row per CDR3 protein. In the table there are about 250,000 distinct CDR3 sequences, over 20% of which are singletons. Sequences were obtained from blood. The receptors here all came from a woman aged 40 to 50 with Graves' ophthalmopathy.

This clonotype was recorded at least ten times. The chain carries TRBV6-1 and TRBJ2-7; D tentatively reads TRBD1 or TRBD2 (6 bases each). Germline CDR1 MNHNS, CDR2 SASEGT. The CDR3 sequence is 16 residues long. The V end was cut by 6 bases, the J end by 3 bases, with 21 bases between. CDR3 bases: TGTGCCAGCAGAACATACCAGGGGCCCGGGGGCTACGAGCAGTACTTC. Residues: CASRTYQGPGGYEQYF.

In its sample, this clonotype was seen many times. V gene TRBV7-9 combines with J gene TRBJ2-2, with 8 positions matching TRBD2. The CDR3 is 15 residues long. The V and J ends lost 5 bases and 6 bases, in that order; junction bases with no gene match: 8. CDR1 SEHNR and CDR2 FQNEAQ come from the germline V gene (reference sequence). This chain's CDR3 is CASSASGREAGELFF. The CDR3 DNA reads TGTGCCAGCAGCGCGAGCGGGAGAGAGGCCGGGGAGCTGTTTTTT.

This clonotype occurred many times. V and J are TRBV27 and TRBJ2-2; D might be TRBD1 (6 bases). The V gene lost 8 bases and the J gene lost 5 bases, with 15 bases spanning the gap. Germline V gene data show CDR1 as MNHEY and CDR2 as SMNVEV (reference sequence). The CDR3 has 14 residues. The CDR3 is CASGRQVKTGELFF. The CDR3 DNA reads TGTGCCAGCGGACGACAGGTGAAGACCGGGGAGCTGTTTTTT.

The sample holds many counts of this clonotype. The rearrangement links TRBV19 to TRBJ2-7; D uncertain. Germline assignment: CDR1 LNHDA and CDR2 SQIVND (reference sequence). The CDR3 consists of 12 residues. Trimming removed 5 bases from V and 5 bases from J, with 10 bases in between. CDR3 in amino acids: CASSAQGHEQYF. The DNA for the CDR3 is TGTGCCAGTAGTGCCCAAGGGCACGAGCAGTACTTC.

Details on this clonotype: A single base separates this from a much larger clone, so it may be a read error. The rearrangement uses TRBV12-3 or TRBV12-4 and TRBJ2-4; tentatively, D is TRBD1 (5 bases). The CDR3 runs 15 residues. The CDR3 region has the DNA TGTGCCAGCAGTTTCAGGGTTGGAGCCCAAAACATTCAGAACTTC. Its translation is CASSFRVGAQNIQNF.

J is TRBJ1-2 and V is TRBV28, with a tentative D call TRBD1 (6 bases). V shed 3 bases and J shed 1 base, with 15 bases lying between them. Germline values: CDR1 MDHEN, CDR2 SYDVKM. The CDR3 is made up of 16 amino acids. The CDR3, as DNA: TGTGCCAGCAGTTTGTTCAGGGGACTCCGTAACTATGGCTACACCTTC. It is translated as CASSLFRGLRNYGYTF.

This clonotype was recorded at least ten times. The CDR3 DNA sequence: TGTGCCACCAGTGATGGGGAGACCCAGTACTTC. This encodes CATSDGETQYF. The V and J genes are TRBV24-1 and TRBJ2-5; the D is unclear. This CDR3 contains 11 residues. In germline, CDR1 is KGHDR, CDR2 SFDVKD. Trimming removed 3 bases at V and 5 bases at J, with 3 bases between.

This clonotype has at least ten counts. The germline gene is not matched at one end of the junction; a read error may be the cause. The rearrangement uses TRBV7-9 and TRBJ1-2, with D possibly matching TRBD1 (5 bases). The CDR3 extends over 15 amino acids. CDR1 SEHNR and CDR2 FQNEAQ come from the germline V gene (reference sequence). The CDR3 loop is CASSLGSATDYGHTF. Here the CDR3 DNA reads TGTGCCAGCAGCTTAGGTAGCGCGACAGACTATGGCCACACCTTC.

This clonotype was observed many times. The chain employs TRBV6-1 and TRBJ2-7; D gene uncertain. The CDR3 length is 14 residues. Trimming removed 6 bases from V and 3 bases from J, with 15 bases in between. Germline loops: CDR1 MNHNS, CDR2 SASEGT. The CDR3 spells CASSASVSYYEQYF. CDR3 in DNA: TGTGCCAGCAGCGCGTCGGTTAGTTACTACGAGCAGTACTTC.

CDR3 in DNA: TGTGCCAGCAGTGAATTGGGGACGGTACAGACCCAGTACTTC. The encoded protein is CASSELGTVQTQYF. The chain couples TRBV25-1 to TRBJ2-5; D tentatively fits TRBD1 or TRBD2 (5 bases each). The CDR3 loop spans 14 amino acids. V was pared by 1 base and J by 6 bases, with 12 bases between. Germline lookup yields CDR1 MGHDK and CDR2 SYGVNS.

Ten or more counts support this clonotype. The V and J genes are TRBV3-1 and TRBJ1-3; 8 bases line up with TRBD1. Germline-derived CDR1 and CDR2 are LGHDT and YNNKEL (reference sequence). V lost 2 bases and J lost 3; bases outside the gene matches: 9. The CDR3 consists of 17 residues. The CDR3 loop is CASSQQPTGGSGNTIYF. The CDR3 bases are TGTGCCAGCAGCCAACAGCCTACAGGGGGAAGTGGAAACACCATATATTTT.

This clonotype was recorded at least ten times. This chain links TRBV2 with TRBJ1-5; D is unresolved. Per the germline V gene, CDR1 is SNHLY and CDR2 is FYNNEI. This CDR3 comprises 15 residues. Trimming shortened V by 7 bases and J by 2 bases, and 15 bases separated the two germline ends. CDR3 bases: TGTGCCAGCACCTTACCCGGACCCCGCAATCAGCCCCAGCATTTT. It translates to CASTLPGPRNQPQHF.

The table lists this clonotype with many counts. This sequence joins TRBV25-1 and TRBJ1-1; D is perhaps TRBD1 (6 bases). Trimming removed 6 bases at V and 1 base at J, with 12 bases between. Germline CDR1 MGHDK, CDR2 SYGVNS. The CDR3 runs 14 residues. CDR3 DNA sequence: TGTGCCAGCAGGACAGGCAAAAGGAACACTGAAGCTTTCTTT. Amino acids: CASRTGKRNTEAFF.

This chain joins TRBV6-1 and TRBJ2-7; 12 bases are shared with TRBD2. The CDR3 runs 15 residues. Germline trimming cut 6 bases from V and 7 bases from J; bases unmatched to any gene: 10. The germline CDR1 and CDR2 sequences are MNHNS and SASEGT. CDR3 sequence: CASSISSGRAKEQYF. The CDR3 DNA is TGTGCCAGCAGCATCTCTAGCGGGAGGGCCAAGGAGCAGTACTTC.

This clonotype was seen repeatedly, ten times or more. V is TRBV6-2 or TRBV6-3 and J is TRBJ2-2; 15 bases line up with TRBD2. The CDR3 is 19 amino acids. From germline, CDR1 is MNHEY and CDR2 SVGEGT. Germline trimming cut 6 bases from V and 1 base from J; bases unmatched to any gene: 9. The CDR3 sequence: CASSPGLAGGPLNTGELFF. In DNA form, the CDR3 reads TGTGCCAGCAGCCCCGGACTAGCGGGAGGGCCGTTGAACACCGGGGAGCTGTTTTTT.

This clonotype was seen many times. The rearrangement links TRBV6-1 to TRBJ2-5, with 7 positions matching TRBD1. Germline CDR1 reads MNHNS; CDR2 reads SASEGT. The CDR3 length is 14 residues. Trimming took 4 bases from V and 3 from J; bases not matched to a gene: 5. The CDR3 coding sequence is TGTGCCAGCAGTGTGGGGACAGCAAAAGAGACCCAGTACTTC. The encoded protein is CASSVGTAKETQYF.